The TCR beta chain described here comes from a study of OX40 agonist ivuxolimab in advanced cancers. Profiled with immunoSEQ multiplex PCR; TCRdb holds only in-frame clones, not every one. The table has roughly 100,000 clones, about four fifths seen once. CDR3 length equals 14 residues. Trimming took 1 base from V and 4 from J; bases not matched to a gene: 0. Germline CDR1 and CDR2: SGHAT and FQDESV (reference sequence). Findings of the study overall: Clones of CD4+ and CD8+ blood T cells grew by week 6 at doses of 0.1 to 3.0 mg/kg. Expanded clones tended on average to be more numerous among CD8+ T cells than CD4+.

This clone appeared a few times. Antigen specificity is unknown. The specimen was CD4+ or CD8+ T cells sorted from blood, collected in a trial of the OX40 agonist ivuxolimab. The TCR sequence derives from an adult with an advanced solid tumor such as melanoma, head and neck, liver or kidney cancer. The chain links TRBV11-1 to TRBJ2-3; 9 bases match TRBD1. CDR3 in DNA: TGTGCCAGCAGCTTAGGGACAGGGGCAGATACGCAGTATTTT. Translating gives CASSLGTGADTQYF.